One and the same sample provided the 31 T cell receptor beta chains below, sequenced in a study of T cells in Graves' hyperthyroidism and ophthalmopathy. The CDR3 regions of TCR beta were amplified from RNA transcripts. Carried out on the TCR CDR3, a first-round RT-PCR used the HTBI primer set. One entry per CDR3 protein results from TCRdb running MiXCR on the multiplex PCR reads. Of about 400,000 distinct CDR3 sequences in the sample, 15% to 19% were seen once. Sequencing was performed on blood. The receptors shown here come from a woman aged 18-29 years with Graves' hyperthyroidism that later progressed to Graves' ophthalmopathy.

The V gene is TRBV2, the J gene TRBJ2-7; 8 nucleotides match TRBD2. This CDR3 is built from 14 residues. V was pared by 7 bases and J by 6 bases, with 11 bases of the junction left unmatched. In germline, CDR1 is SNHLY, CDR2 FYNNEI. CDR3: CASINGTRGFEQYF. Here the CDR3 DNA reads TGTGCCAGCATAAACGGGACTAGGGGATTCGAGCAGTACTTC.

This clonotype was seen a handful of times. The V and J genes are TRBV6-1 and TRBJ1-1; 7 bases match TRBD1. Trimming removed 7 bases from V and 7 bases from J; junction bases left unmatched: 9. This CDR3 spans 13 amino acids. CDR1 and CDR2 from the germline V gene are MNHNS and SASEGT. The DNA for the CDR3 is TGTGCCAGCACCGGACAGGATTTCGGTGAAGCTTTCTTT. Protein sequence: CASTGQDFGEAFF.

This clonotype has ten or more counts. V is TRBV5-1 and J is TRBJ2-3, with 7 bases fitting TRBD2. This CDR3 contains 14 residues. Losses at the gene ends were 3 bases for V and 2 bases for J; bases not matched to a gene: 3. Germline-derived CDR1 and CDR2 are SGHRS and YFSETQ. The CDR3: CASSSGTITDTQYF. For the CDR3, the DNA is TGCGCCAGCAGCTCCGGGACTATCACAGATACGCAGTATTTT.

The chain couples TRBV5-1 to TRBJ2-2, with 9 positions matching TRBD2. Germline V gives CDR1 SGHRS, CDR2 YFSETQ. The CDR3 runs to 16 residues. With V trimmed by 1 base and J by 5 bases, 6 bases remained unmatched. The CDR3 spells CASSLSSGSWTGELFF. The CDR3 nucleotides read TGCGCCAGCAGCTTGAGTAGCGGGAGTTGGACCGGGGAGCTGTTTTTT.

This rearrangement joins TRBV6-1 to TRBJ1-2; 7 bases align to TRBD1. Looked up from germline, CDR1 is MNHNS and CDR2 is SASEGT. Germline trimming cut 2 bases from V and 6 bases from J; bases unmatched to any gene: 9. The CDR3 extends over 15 amino acids. CDR3 sequence: CASSEQDRDFHGYTF. The CDR3 DNA sequence: TGTGCCAGCAGTGAACAAGACAGGGACTTTCATGGCTACACCTTC.

This clonotype was observed at least ten times. This rearrangement joins TRBV7-2 to TRBJ2-7; TRBD1 matches at 7 bases. V was clipped by 5 bases and J by 6 bases; unmatched bases: 7. The CDR3 sequence is 13 residues long. Germline loops: CDR1 SGHTA, CDR2 FQGNSA. As DNA, the CDR3 is TGTGCCAGCAGCCCAGGGACAGTGGCCGAGCAGTACTTC. This translates into CASSPGTVAEQYF.

CDR3 sequence: CASSLQTQETQYF. CDR3 nucleotide sequence: TGCGCCAGCAGCTTGCAGACCCAAGAGACCCAGTACTTC. The genes are TRBV5-1 and TRBJ2-5; D is uncertain. The length of the CDR3 is 13 residues. Germline loops: CDR1 SGHRS, CDR2 YFSETQ. Trimming took 1 base from V and 1 from J, leaving 5 bases between them. The variable domain in full, with the rest retrieved from reference TRBV5-1 and TRBJ2-5, is KAGVTQTPRYLIKTRGQQVTLSCSPISGHRSVSWYQQTPGQGLQFLFEYFSETQRNKGNFPGRFSGRQFSNSRSEMNVSTLELGDSALYLCASSLQTQETQYFGPGTRLLVL.

This clonotype came up once. A much larger clone lies a single base off, so this may be a read error. The chain employs TRBV27 and TRBJ2-5, with 7 bases aligning to TRBD2. The CDR3 loop spans 16 amino acids. Germline loops: CDR1 MNHEY, CDR2 SMNVEV (reference sequence). DNA for the CDR3: TGTGCCAGCAGTTTTGTATCGCGGGAGAAGGCAGAGGCCCAGTACTTC. Its protein is CASSFVSREKAEAQYF.

Of note for this clonotype: This could be a read error, since a much larger clone is one nucleotide away. The chain links TRBV29-1 to TRBJ1-2, with 7 bases aligning to TRBD1. V dropped 2 bases and J dropped 4; count of bases not matched to a gene: 7. In germline, CDR1 is SQVTM, CDR2 ANQGSEA. This CDR3 spans 14 amino acids. In DNA form, the CDR3 reads TGCAGCGTTGAACGACAGGGACCGGGCTATGGCTACACCTTC. Translated, it gives CSVERQGPGYGYTF.

This chain uses TRBV20-1 with TRBJ1-2, with a tentative D call TRBD1 (5 bases). V lost 0 bases and J lost 4, with 18 bases in between. The V gene's germline CDR1 is DFQATT and CDR2 SNEGSKA (reference sequence). CDR3 length equals 16 residues. This CDR3 reads CSARDPAGAATYGYTF. CDR3 in DNA: TGCAGTGCTAGAGATCCCGCCGGGGCCGCCACCTATGGCTACACCTTC.

This rearrangement joins TRBV6-2 or TRBV6-3 to TRBJ1-5; possible D gene TRBD1, 5 bases. Deletions cut 3 bases from V and 6 bases from J, with 9 bases between. This CDR3 region has 13 residues. CDR1 is MNHEY, CDR2 SVGEGT, per germline. The chain's CDR3 is CASSYVGVQPQHF. The CDR3, as DNA: TGTGCCAGCAGTTATGTAGGGGTTCAGCCCCAGCATTTT.

This clonotype was seen many times. The V call is TRBV27, the J call TRBJ2-7; possibly TRBD1 for D (6 bases). Deletions cut 8 bases from V and 0 bases from J, with 8 bases between. Germline loops: CDR1 MNHEY, CDR2 SMNVEV (reference sequence). The CDR3 totals 12 residues. The CDR3: CASWTDSYEQYF. The CDR3, as DNA: TGTGCCAGCTGGACAGACTCCTACGAGCAGTACTTC.

This clonotype was seen repeatedly, ten times or more. The rearrangement uses TRBV12-3 or TRBV12-4 and TRBJ1-4; 9 bases map to TRBD1. The CDR3 runs to 14 residues. V shed 6 bases, J shed 7 bases, and the junction held 6 bases outside the gene matches. The CDR3 sequence is CASSPGQGSEKLFF. The DNA of the CDR3 is TGTGCCAGCAGCCCCGGACAGGGGAGTGAAAAACTGTTTTTT.

The V call is TRBV12-3 or TRBV12-4, the J call TRBJ2-2; TRBD2 aligns across 10 bases. V lost 6 bases, J lost 5 bases, and 9 bases stayed unmatched. This CDR3 has 16 amino acids. The CDR3 loop is CASSLIAGGRTGELFF. As DNA, the CDR3 is TGTGCCAGCAGCCTAATAGCGGGAGGCCGTACCGGGGAGCTGTTTTTT.

The V and J genes are TRBV10-3 and TRBJ1-1, with 8 bases lining up with TRBD1. V lost 10 bases and J lost 2; bases outside the gene matches: 3. Per the germline V gene, CDR1 is ENHRY and CDR2 is SYGVKD. This CDR3 is built from 12 residues. The CDR3 nucleotides are TGTGCCACCCAGGGGGCAAACACTGAAGCTTTCTTT. Its protein product is CATQGANTEAFF.

This clonotype showed up many times. V gene TRBV13 combines with J gene TRBJ2-5; 9 nucleotides match TRBD1. CDR3 length equals 16 residues. Germline V gene lookup returns CDR1 PRHDT and CDR2 FYEKMQ (reference sequence). Unmatched junction bases numbered 11, after V lost 5 bases and J lost 4 bases. CDR3 nucleotide sequence: TGTGCCAGCAGCCTCCGGACAGGGGACCTCCGAGAGACCCAGTACTTC. This gives the protein CASSLRTGDLRETQYF.

This clonotype was detected ten times or more. The chain combines TRBV7-9 with TRBJ2-7, with no clear D. There are 16 residues in the CDR3. Germline values: CDR1 SEHNR, CDR2 FQNEAQ (reference sequence). The V end lost 5 bases, the J end lost 5 bases, and 22 bases lay between the germline ends. CDR3 nucleotide sequence: TGTGCCAGCAGCGGGATGGTAGGGAAGCGTGGAAACGAGCAGTACTTC. Amino acids: CASSGMVGKRGNEQYF. The complete variable domain, with remaining parts taken from reference TRBV7-9 and TRBJ2-7, reads DTGVSQNPRHKITKRGQNVTFRCDPISEHNRLYWYRQTLGQGPEFLTYFQNEAQLEKSRLLSDRFSAERPKGSFSTLEIQRTEQGDSAMYLCASSGMVGKRGNEQYFGPGTRLTVT.

Written as DNA, the CDR3 is TGTGCCAGCTCACCGGTCGGATGGGGTCAGGGGTCACCCCTCCACTTT. It specifies CASSPVGWGQGSPLHF. J is TRBJ1-6 and V is TRBV18, with D perhaps matching TRBD1 (6 bases). V was cut by 3 bases and J by 10 bases, with 19 bases left in between. This CDR3 contains 16 residues. The V gene's germline CDR1 is KGHSH and CDR2 LQKENI.

This clonotype was detected ten times or more. This chain joins TRBV28 and TRBJ1-5; D is unresolved. Germline values: CDR1 MDHEN, CDR2 SYDVKM. The V and J ends lost 1 base and 6 bases respectively, with 13 bases between them. The CDR3 has 15 amino acids. This CDR3 reads CASSLSALGFQPQHF. CDR3 sequence (DNA): TGTGCCAGCAGTTTATCAGCTTTGGGTTTTCAGCCCCAGCATTTT.

This clonotype showed up just a few times. The chain joins TRBV9 to TRBJ2-7; TRBD2 is a possible D gene (6 bases). Trimming removed 0 bases from V and 2 bases from J, with 12 bases in between. Germline assignment: CDR1 SGDLS and CDR2 YYNGEE. The CDR3 has 15 residues. Written as DNA, the CDR3 is TGTGCCAGCAGCGTAGTACCTAGCGACACCTACGAGCAGTACTTC. Translated: CASSVVPSDTYEQYF.

The genes are TRBV19 and TRBJ1-2; no definite D call. V lost 7 bases to trimming and J lost 4 bases, with 13 bases between them. Germline-derived CDR1 and CDR2 are LNHDA and SQIVND (reference sequence). CDR3 length: 13 residues. The CDR3 sequence: CASTPLGRYGYTF. In DNA form, the CDR3 reads TGTGCCAGTACCCCCCTTGGACGCTATGGCTACACCTTC.

This sequence joins TRBV20-1 and TRBJ2-2; 8 bases align to TRBD1. The CDR3 has 13 amino acids. V lost 7 bases, J lost 5 bases, and 6 bases stayed unmatched. The germline gives CDR1 DFQATT, CDR2 SNEGSKA (reference sequence). In DNA form, the CDR3 reads TGCAGTGGCGAACAGGGGGATACCGGGGAGCTGTTTTTT. Translation: CSGEQGDTGELFF.

This chain joins TRBV6-1 and TRBJ2-3; 8 bases align to TRBD1. The germline gives CDR1 MNHNS, CDR2 SASEGT. Trimming at V came to 8 bases and at J to 4 bases, leaving 5 bases not matched to a gene. The CDR3 is made up of 13 amino acids. CDR3 coding DNA: TGTGCCAGCGGGGACAGGAAGGCAGATACGCAGTATTTT. This sequence encodes CASGDRKADTQYF.

This clonotype has a handful of counts. A much larger clone differs from this one at a single base, so this may be a read error. The rearrangement joins TRBV3-1 to TRBJ2-1, with D possibly TRBD2 on 5 matching bases. Germline lookup yields CDR1 LGHDT and CDR2 YNNKEL (reference sequence). This CDR3 has 14 amino acids. As DNA, the CDR3 is TGTGCCAGGAGCCGAGAGGGTATTGGGAATGAGCAGTTCTTC. As protein: CARSREGIGNEQFF.

This clonotype was seen at least ten times. The chain carries TRBV9 and TRBJ2-5; weak D call: TRBD2 (5 bases). The CDR3 spans 13 residues. The V gene lost 6 bases and the J gene lost 2 bases, with 11 bases spanning the gap. Germline CDR1 is SGDLS and CDR2 is YYNGEE. The CDR3 region is CASNLGGQETQYF. DNA of the CDR3: TGTGCCAGCAACCTAGGAGGACAAGAGACCCAGTACTTC.

V gene TRBV10-2 combines with J gene TRBJ2-1, with 10 positions matching TRBD1. V lost 6 bases to trimming and J lost 7 bases; unmatched junction nucleotides: 12. This CDR3 spans 16 amino acids. Germline V lookup: CDR1 WSHSY, CDR2 SAAADI. The CDR3 loop reads CASRADPGQGSNEQFF. CDR3 nucleotides: TGCGCCAGCAGGGCGGACCCGGGACAGGGGTCGAATGAGCAGTTCTTC.

The V call is TRBV5-1, the J call TRBJ2-1, with 7 bases lining up with TRBD1. CDR3 length: 14 amino acids. The V and J ends lost 4 bases and 7 bases, in that order; junction bases with no gene match: 8. Germline values: CDR1 SGHRS, CDR2 YFSETQ. In nucleotides, the CDR3 is TGCGCCAGCAGCCGGGGACAGTGGGGGAATGAGCAGTTCTTC. Translated, it gives CASSRGQWGNEQFF.

The gene calls are TRBV4-3 and TRBJ2-1; D is possibly TRBD2 (7 bases). The ends were cut back, 0 bases at V and 10 bases at J, with 16 bases in the middle. This CDR3 has 15 amino acids. CDR1 is LGHNA, CDR2 YSLEER, per germline. In nucleotides, the CDR3 is TGCGCCAGCAGCCAAGATAGATGGGGGCGGGAGGAGCAGTTCTTC. Translation gives CASSQDRWGREEQFF.

This clonotype has only a few counts. The rearrangement links TRBV5-4 to TRBJ1-4; 8 bases agree with TRBD1. CDR3 size: 16 residues. V lost 0 bases to trimming and J lost 7 bases; unmatched junction nucleotides: 8. CDR1 is SGHNT, CDR2 YYREEE, per germline (reference sequence). The CDR3 here is CASSLAGQAPSEKLFF. The CDR3 DNA follows: TGTGCCAGCAGCTTGGCGGGACAGGCACCTAGTGAAAAACTGTTTTTT.

In its sample, this clonotype was seen a few times. This chain uses TRBV6-5 with TRBJ1-1; no clear D. The ends were cut back, 0 bases at V and 11 bases at J, with 13 bases in the middle. CDR1 and CDR2 (germline): MNHEY, SVGAGI. The CDR3 contains 13 residues. CDR3 sequence reads: CASSYSRGVEAFF. The CDR3 region has the DNA TGTGCCAGCAGTTACTCGCGCGGGGTCGAGGCTTTCTTT.

This clonotype was counted ten times or more. This sequence joins TRBV7-9 and TRBJ2-7; 7 nucleotides match TRBD2. The CDR3 contains 14 residues. The V gene's germline CDR1 is SEHNR and CDR2 FQNEAQ (reference sequence). Unmatched junction bases numbered 3, after V lost 2 bases and J lost 2 bases. CDR3 sequence reads: CASSLSSGPYEQYF. The CDR3 DNA reads TGTGCCAGCAGCTTATCTAGCGGTCCCTACGAGCAGTACTTC.